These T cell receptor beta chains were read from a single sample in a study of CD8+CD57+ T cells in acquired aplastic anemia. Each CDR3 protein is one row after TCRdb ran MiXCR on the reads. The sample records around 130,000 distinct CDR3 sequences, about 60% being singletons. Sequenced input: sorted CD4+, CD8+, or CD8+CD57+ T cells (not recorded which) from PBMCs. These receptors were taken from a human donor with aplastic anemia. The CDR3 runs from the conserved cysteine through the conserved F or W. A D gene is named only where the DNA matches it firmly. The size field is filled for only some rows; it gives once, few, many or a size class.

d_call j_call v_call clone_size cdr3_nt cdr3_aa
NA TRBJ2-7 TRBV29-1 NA TGCAGCGTTGGTTGGACAGAACCCTACGAGCAGTACTTC CSVGWTEPYEQYF
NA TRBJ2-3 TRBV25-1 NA TGTGCCAGCAGTAGGAGGGGAGGAACAGATACGCAGTATTTT CASSRRGGTDTQYF
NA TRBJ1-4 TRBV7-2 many TGTGCCAGCAGCTTGGTTGTGAGGGTGGAAACTAATGAAAAACTGTTTTTT CASSLVVRVETNEKLFF
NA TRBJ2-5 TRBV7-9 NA TGTGCCAGCAGCACCAACGACAGAGAAGAGACCCAGTACTTC CASSTNDREETQYF
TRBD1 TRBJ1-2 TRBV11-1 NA TGTGCCAGCAGCCTCCAGGAAACAGGGGATGGGGACTATGGCTACACCTTC CASSLQETGDGDYGYTF
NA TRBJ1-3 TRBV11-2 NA TGTGCTAGAAGCTCTGGAAACACCATATATTTT CARSSGNTIYF
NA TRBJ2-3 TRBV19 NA TGTGCCAGTAGGCGACGCGGGGGCGGGGGCGGGCTCCGCACAGATACGCAGTATTTT CASRRRGGGGGLRTDTQYF
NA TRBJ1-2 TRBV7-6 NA TGTGCCAGCAGCCCTCAGGAGAACTATGGCTACACCTTC CASSPQENYGYTF
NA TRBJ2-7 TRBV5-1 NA TGCGCCAGCAGCTGGAGCATGGGAGACTCCTACGAGCAGTACTTC CASSWSMGDSYEQYF
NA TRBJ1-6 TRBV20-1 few TGCAGTGCTAGGGAGACCACCCTCCACTTT CSARETTLHF
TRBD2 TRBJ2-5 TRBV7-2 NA TGTGCCAGCAGCTTAGGGGTAGCGGGGGGCCAAGAGACCCAGTACTTC CASSLGVAGGQETQYF
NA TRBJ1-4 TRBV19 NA TGTGCCAGTAGTCATGGGACGGGCTATAATGAAAAACTGTTTTTT CASSHGTGYNEKLFF
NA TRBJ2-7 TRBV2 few TGTGCCAGCAGTGAAGGACGGCTGTCCTACGAGCAGTACTTC CASSEGRLSYEQYF
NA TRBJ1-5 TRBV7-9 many TGTGCCAGCAGCTTAGATCGTCCCCCCCAGCATTTT CASSLDRPPQHF
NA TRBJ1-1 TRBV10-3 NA TGTGCCATCAGTGAGTCCACCACGGTAGCTTTCTTT CAISESTTVAFF
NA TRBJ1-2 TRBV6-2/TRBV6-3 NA TGTGCCAGCCTAGCCTCCATGGACGGCTACACCTTC CASLASMDGYTF
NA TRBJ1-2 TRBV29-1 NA TGCAGCCAAGATTGGACACAGCTGTACTATGGCTACACCTTC CSQDWTQLYYGYTF